This entry concerns a single T cell receptor (beta chain). Its cognate antigen is unknown. The CDR3 runs to 13 residues. The germline CDR1 and CDR2 sequences are SNHLY and FYNNEI. V lost 7 bases, J lost 0 bases, and 9 bases lay in between. The record originates from a study of T cells in Graves' hyperthyroidism and ophthalmopathy. Whole-study results and caveats: Most clonotypes that expanded in the thyroid above 0.001 also showed up in blood. Ophthalmopathy, which appeared later, was predicted by the model a median 6.5 months before onset.

Researchers amplified the TCR beta CDR3 regions from RNA transcripts. TCR CDR3 underwent first-round RT-PCR with the HTBI primer set. TCRdb re-analysed the multiplex PCR reads in MiXCR, keeping a single row per CDR3 protein. The sample has 550,000 to 700,000 distinct CDR3 sequences, approximately 44% seen once. Any patient presenting with uncontrolled infection, other autoimmune disease, pregnancy or lactation was left out. Diagnosing involved the use of clinical symptoms, serum thyroxine and TRAb, thyroid ultrasound and orbital computed tomography. The chain carries TRBV2 and TRBJ1-1; D unclear. The sequenced sample consisted of peripheral blood or thyroid tissue (not recorded which). The receptor comes from an adult woman with Graves' disease, either hyperthyroidism or ophthalmopathy (not recorded which). CDR3 sequence reads: CASIDQMNTEAFF. The CDR3 nucleotides are TGTGCCAGCATCGATCAAATGAACACTGAAGCTTTCTTT.